This entry lists 20 T cell receptor beta chains sequenced from one sample in a study of Ad26.COV2.S vaccination and SARS-CoV-2 variants. Sequencing used immunoSEQ multiplex PCR; TCRdb keeps in-frame clones, though not all of them. The sample records about 680,000 clones, 80% to 90% being singletons. Stated treatment: 19 received Ad26.COV2.S at low or high dose, single or two shots; about 5 received placebo; per-sample allocation not given. On day 63 after the first injection, vaccine and placebo recipients gave samples. Sample: peripheral blood, taken in a trial of Ad26.COV2.S vaccine versus placebo. These TCRs come from a person aged 18-60 years who received the Ad26.COV2.S COVID-19 vaccine or a placebo.

Only one count was recorded for this clone. The rearrangement joins TRBV2 to TRBJ1-3; D is unresolved. Trimming took off 8 bases at V and 0 bases at J, with 11 bases between the two ends. The CDR3 extends over 14 amino acids. The germline V gene has CDR1 SNHLY and CDR2 FYNNEI. CDR3 nucleotides: TGTGCCAGCCTTAAGGGAGACTCTGGAAACACCATATATTTT. Its translation: CASLKGDSGNTIYF. The full variable domain, in which reference TRBV2 and TRBJ1-3 provide the parts outside the CDR3, is EPEVTQTPSHQVTQMGQEVILRCVPISNHLYFYWYRQILGQKVEFLVSFYNNEISEKSEIFDDQFSVERPDGSNFTLKIRSTKLEDSAMYFCASLKGDSGNTIYFGEGSWLTVV.

The chain links TRBV18 to TRBJ2-3; D remains ambiguous. CDR1 is KGHSH, CDR2 LQKENI, per germline. V was shortened by 3 bases and J by 0 bases, with 10 bases between the two germline ends. This CDR3 spans 15 amino acids. The chain's CDR3 is CASSPYTASTDTQYF. CDR3 nucleotide sequence: TGTGCCAGCTCACCGTATACAGCTAGCACAGATACGCAGTATTTT.

V and J are TRBV4-2 and TRBJ1-2; D remains unclear. The germline CDR1 and CDR2 sequences are LGHNA and YNFKEQ. Trimming removed 0 bases at V and 10 bases at J, with 12 bases between. The CDR3 sequence is 13 residues long. For the CDR3, the DNA is TGTGCCAGCAGCCAAGATCTTACGGGCGTCTACACCTTC. This translates into CASSQDLTGVYTF.

V is TRBV10-3 and J is TRBJ2-3, with TRBD2 as a possible D gene (6 bases). V lost 4 bases, J lost 0 bases, and 11 bases lay in between. The length of the CDR3 is 15 residues. CDR1 and CDR2 from the germline V gene are ENHRY and SYGVKD. The CDR3 nucleotides are TGTGCCATCAGTGGTGTGCGGGGTAGCACAGATACGCAGTATTTT. Translation: CAISGVRGSTDTQYF.

The count of this clone is one. The chain joins TRBV12-3 or TRBV12-4 to TRBJ1-1, with D maybe TRBD1 (5 bases). The CDR3 has 13 residues. V was trimmed by 3 bases and J by 5 bases, leaving 10 bases between them. This CDR3 is CASSLGGRTEAFF. The CDR3 nucleotides are TGTGCCAGCAGTTTGGGGGGGAGGACTGAAGCTTTCTTT.

V and J are TRBV3-1 (or the pseudogene TRBV3-2) and TRBJ2-5; either TRBD1 or TRBD2 may supply D (5 bases each). Trimming pared 1 base from V and 5 bases from J, leaving 8 bases between. Germline V gene lookup returns CDR1 LGHDT and CDR2 YNNKEL (reference sequence). CDR3 size: 13 residues. The CDR3 bases are TGTGCCAGCAGCCAAGTGTGGGGGGAGACCCAGTACTTC. It yields the protein CASSQVWGETQYF.

This clone has a handful of counts. The sample contains more than one DNA sequence encoding this CDR3. V and J are TRBV6-5 and TRBJ1-1, with 7 bases fitting TRBD1. Losses at the gene ends were 6 bases for V and 5 bases for J; bases not matched to a gene: 0. Germline V CDR1 and CDR2: MNHEY, SVGAGI. This CDR3 is built from 11 residues. The CDR3 sequence is CASSRGTEAFF. CDR3 sequence (DNA): TGTGCCAGCAGCAGGGGGACTGAAGCTTTCTTT.

The CDR3 region is CASSQTLGQGNTEAFF. The CDR3 DNA reads as TGTGCCAGCAGCCAAACTCTGGGACAGGGGAACACTGAAGCTTTCTTT. The V and J genes are TRBV4-2 and TRBJ1-1, with TRBD1 matching over 9 bases. Germline V CDR1 and CDR2: LGHNA, YNFKEQ. The CDR3 has 16 residues. The ends lost 2 bases at V and 1 base at J; junction bases unmatched: 5.

V and J are TRBV6-5 and TRBJ1-3; D not resolved. With 11 bases removed from V and 6 bases from J, the gap between germline ends came to 17 bases. The CDR3 totals 13 residues. CDR1 and CDR2 from the germline V gene are MNHEY and SVGAGI. Here the CDR3 reads CAVRGGSLNTIYF. Here the CDR3 DNA reads TGTGCCGTCCGAGGAGGCAGCCTAAACACCATATATTTT.

The chain joins TRBV27 to TRBJ1-1, with D hard to call. CDR1 is MNHEY and CDR2 is SMNVEV in the germline V gene (reference sequence). V lost 8 bases to trimming and J lost 7 bases, with 11 bases between them. This CDR3 has 11 amino acids. CDR3 DNA: TGTGCCAGCCGGCGGCGCGGTGAAGCTTTCTTT. Its protein product is CASRRRGEAFF.

The chain has TRBV18 and TRBJ2-1; 7 bases are a match to TRBD1. J gave up 8 bases and V 5 bases, and 6 bases lay outside the gene matches. The CDR3 totals 13 residues. Germline CDR1 and CDR2: KGHSH and LQKENI. The CDR3 sequence is CASSTYQGDEQFF. CDR3 coding DNA: TGTGCCAGCTCAACGTATCAGGGGGATGAGCAGTTCTTC.

The rearrangement uses TRBV7-2 and TRBJ1-2; possibly TRBD1 for D (6 bases). Germline V CDR1 and CDR2: SGHTA, FQGNSA. The CDR3 loop spans 13 amino acids. The V and J ends lost 6 bases and 7 bases respectively, with 15 bases between them. The CDR3 spells CASRPTGGAGYTF. CDR3 bases: TGTGCCAGCAGACCAACGGGGGGGGCTGGCTACACCTTC.

The rearrangement joins TRBV19 to TRBJ1-5, with a tentative D call TRBD1 (6 bases). The CDR3 is 13 amino acids. The V gene lost 11 bases and the J gene lost 5 bases, with 16 bases spanning the gap. In germline, CDR1 is LNHDA, CDR2 SQIVND (reference sequence). CDR3 nucleotide sequence: TGTGCCTGCAGCGGGACAAAATATCAGCCCCAGCATTTT. Translated: CACSGTKYQPQHF.

The chain carries TRBV18 and TRBJ2-1; D is uncertain. This CDR3 spans 15 amino acids. Trimming took off 0 bases at V and 3 bases at J, with 9 bases between the two ends. Germline V CDR1 and CDR2: KGHSH, LQKENI. The CDR3 spells CASSPPGVGYNEQFF. For the CDR3, the DNA is TGTGCCAGCTCACCACCGGGCGTCGGCTACAATGAGCAGTTCTTC.

The rearrangement uses TRBV19 and TRBJ1-5, with D possibly being TRBD1 (5 bases). V gave up 1 base and J gave up 0 bases, with 10 bases separating them. This CDR3 has 16 amino acids. Germline assignment: CDR1 LNHDA and CDR2 SQIVND (reference sequence). The CDR3 reads CASSIGGDSSNQPQHF. The CDR3 nucleotides read TGTGCCAGTAGTATAGGGGGAGACAGTAGCAATCAGCCCCAGCATTTT.

This clone was recorded only once. The identical CDR3 is also encoded by other nucleotide sequences in the sample. The V gene is TRBV19, the J gene TRBJ1-1; the match to TRBD1 covers 7 bases. The CDR3 has 14 amino acids. Trimming took 3 bases from V and 0 from J; bases not matched to a gene: 1. The germline gives CDR1 LNHDA, CDR2 SQIVND (reference sequence). The CDR3: CASSITGVNTEAFF. CDR3 nucleotide sequence: TGTGCCAGTAGTATTACAGGGGTGAACACTGAAGCTTTCTTT.

This sequence joins TRBV5-1 and TRBJ2-3; D tentatively reads TRBD1 or TRBD2 (5 bases each). Trimming removed 2 bases at V and 3 bases at J, with 13 bases between. The CDR3 has 15 amino acids. Germline loops: CDR1 SGHRS, CDR2 YFSETQ. CDR3 loop: CASSFIGDGTDTQYF. The DNA for the CDR3 is TGCGCCAGCAGCTTTATTGGGGACGGAACAGATACGCAGTATTTT.

The chain joins TRBV11-2 to TRBJ1-4; D may be TRBD1 (6 bases). Trimming pared 5 bases from V and 5 bases from J, leaving 18 bases between. CDR3 length: 16 amino acids. Germline V gives CDR1 SGHAT, CDR2 FQNNGV. The CDR3 sequence is CASSPLGGTRNEKLFF. CDR3 DNA sequence: TGTGCCAGCAGCCCTCTTGGCGGGACACGGAATGAAAAACTGTTTTTT. Together with reference TRBV11-2 and TRBJ1-4, the CDR3 gives the full variable domain: EAGVAQSPRYKIIEKRQSVAFWCNPISGHATLYWYQQILGQGPKLLIQFQNNGVVDDSQLPKDRFSAERLKGVDSTLKIQPAKLEDSAVYLCASSPLGGTRNEKLFFGSGTQLSVL.

This sequence joins TRBV19 and TRBJ1-1, with D possibly being TRBD1 (5 bases). The CDR3 has 15 amino acids. CDR1 LNHDA and CDR2 SQIVND come from the germline V gene (reference sequence). V shed 4 bases and J shed 10 bases, with 22 bases lying between them. The CDR3: CASSSPRGPVQGAFF. In nucleotides, the CDR3 is TGTGCCAGTAGTAGCCCCCGCGGGCCAGTCCAGGGAGCTTTCTTT.

This chain connects TRBV5-1 to TRBJ1-4; the D is unclear. Germline-derived CDR1 and CDR2 are SGHRS and YFSETQ. Trimming shortened V by 0 bases and J by 7 bases, and 13 bases separated the two germline ends. CDR3 length: 15 residues. Written as DNA, the CDR3 is TGCGCCAGCAGCTTGGCGGGGTTTGGTGGTGAAAAACTGTTTTTT. Protein product: CASSLAGFGGEKLFF.